The 27 T cell receptor beta chains listed next were all sequenced from one sample in a study of T cells in Graves' hyperthyroidism and ophthalmopathy. Using RNA transcripts as the source, TCR beta CDR3 regions were amplified. Carried out on the TCR CDR3, a first-round RT-PCR used the HTBI primer set. TCRdb reanalysed the multiplex PCR reads using MiXCR and keeps one entry per CDR3 protein. The repertoire consists of about 510,000 distinct CDR3 sequences, with 40% to 50% occurring once and the leading ten covering about two fifths. Sequences were obtained from peripheral blood or thyroid tissue (not recorded which). Every receptor here comes from an adult woman with Graves' disease, either hyperthyroidism or ophthalmopathy (not recorded which).

This sequence joins TRBV20-1 and TRBJ1-4, with D possibly being TRBD1 (6 bases). V was clipped by 2 bases and J by 8 bases, with 12 bases between them. The CDR3 contains 13 residues. In germline, CDR1 is DFQATT, CDR2 SNEGSKA (reference sequence). The CDR3 reads CSARKQGREKLFF. In nucleotides, the CDR3 is TGCAGTGCTAGAAAACAGGGAAGGGAAAAACTGTTTTTT.

The rearrangement links TRBV7-9 to TRBJ2-5, with D perhaps matching TRBD1 (7 bases). The V gene's germline CDR1 is SEHNR and CDR2 FQNEAQ (reference sequence). The CDR3 contains 14 residues. Between the trimmed V and J ends, which lost 7 bases and 6 bases, there was a span of 18 bases. Here the CDR3 reads CASTPDGGGKTQYF. The CDR3 DNA sequence: TGTGCCAGCACCCCCGATGGAGGGGGCAAGACCCAGTACTTC.

This clonotype was observed a few times. V gene TRBV7-9 combines with J gene TRBJ2-5; 7 positions match TRBD2. CDR3 length: 14 residues. Germline CDR1 and CDR2: SEHNR and FQNEAQ (reference sequence). V lost 4 bases and J lost 5; bases outside the gene matches: 7. Here the CDR3 reads CASSSERDHETQYF. The CDR3 nucleotides are TGTGCCAGCAGCTCCGAGCGGGATCACGAGACCCAGTACTTC.

The genes are TRBV10-3 and TRBJ2-7, with D possibly matching TRBD1 (6 bases). Between the trimmed V and J ends, which lost 4 bases and 3 bases, there was a span of 13 bases. The V gene's germline CDR1 is ENHRY and CDR2 SYGVKD. This CDR3 comprises 14 residues. CDR3 coding DNA: TGTGCCATCAGTGCCGGGGACATGGACTACGAGCAGTACTTC. Amino acid sequence: CAISAGDMDYEQYF.

The CDR3 sequence: CASSPTVRGETQYF. Written as DNA, the CDR3 is TGTGCCAGCAGTCCCACAGTCCGGGGGGAGACCCAGTACTTC. This chain links TRBV6-5 with TRBJ2-5; possibly TRBD2 for D (6 bases). This CDR3 is built from 14 residues. V lost 5 bases to trimming and J lost 5 bases, with 15 bases between them. CDR1 is MNHEY and CDR2 is SVGAGI in the germline V gene.

The sample holds many counts of this clonotype. CDR3 DNA: TGCAGTGCTAGAGATCCCCGACGAGAAATGAGGCCTTTCTTT. The encoded protein is CSARDPRREMRPFF. The chain couples TRBV20-1 to TRBJ1-1; D ambiguous. This CDR3 contains 14 residues. Between the trimmed V and J ends, which lost 0 bases and 12 bases, there was a span of 20 bases. The germline CDR1 and CDR2 sequences are DFQATT and SNEGSKA (reference sequence).

The chain combines TRBV29-1 with TRBJ2-5; possible D gene TRBD2, 6 bases. CDR3 size: 15 residues. Germline V gene data show CDR1 as SQVTM and CDR2 as ANQGSEA. The V end was cut by 5 bases, the J end by 2 bases, with 18 bases between. This CDR3 reads CSVRPPSSAQETQYF. The CDR3 DNA reads TGCAGCGTTCGGCCTCCCTCTAGCGCTCAAGAGACCCAGTACTTC.

A few counts support this clonotype. V and J are TRBV7-6 and TRBJ2-5; D is uncertain. There are 13 residues in the CDR3. Trimming shortened V by 3 bases and J by 1 base, and 6 bases separated the two germline ends. The germline CDR1 and CDR2 sequences are SGHVS and FNYEAQ. This chain's CDR3 is CASSFPRQETQYF. In DNA form, the CDR3 reads TGTGCCAGCAGCTTTCCGCGCCAAGAGACCCAGTACTTC.

This clonotype occurred once. This sequence joins TRBV2 and TRBJ1-5; tentatively, D is TRBD1 (5 bases). The CDR3 extends over 15 amino acids. From germline, CDR1 is SNHLY and CDR2 FYNNEI. V was pared by 4 bases and J by 0 bases, with 10 bases between. CDR3 coding DNA: TGTGCCAGCAGTGTACAGGAAACTAGCAATCAGCCCCAGCATTTT. This gives the protein CASSVQETSNQPQHF. The full variable domain, with the rest looked up from reference TRBV2 and TRBJ1-5, is EPEVTQTPSHQVTQMGQEVILRCVPISNHLYFYWYRQILGQKVEFLVSFYNNEISEKSEIFDDQFSVERPDGSNFTLKIRSTKLEDSAMYFCASSVQETSNQPQHFGDGTRLSIL.

This clonotype was recorded many times. This chain joins TRBV4-1 and TRBJ1-2; 8 bases agree with TRBD1. Looked up from germline, CDR1 is MGHRA and CDR2 is YSYEKL. V shed 3 bases, J shed 6 bases, and the junction held 12 bases outside the gene matches. The CDR3 is 16 residues long. In DNA form, the CDR3 reads TGCGCCAGCAGCCATAGTCGTGTGACAGGGGAGGATGGCTACACCTTC. This encodes CASSHSRVTGEDGYTF.

This clonotype occurred a few times. The J gene is TRBJ2-7, the V gene TRBV2, with 11 nucleotides matching TRBD1. The ends lost 6 bases at V and 5 bases at J; junction bases unmatched: 9. The CDR3 totals 15 residues. CDR1 is SNHLY and CDR2 is FYNNEI in the germline V gene. This CDR3 is CASSGRDRGLNEQYF. Written as DNA, the CDR3 is TGTGCCAGCAGCGGCCGGGACAGGGGGTTGAACGAGCAGTACTTC.

This sequence joins TRBV24-1 and TRBJ2-7; D remains ambiguous. Per germline, CDR1 KGHDR and CDR2 SFDVKD. V shed 11 bases and J shed 4 bases, with 14 bases lying between them. The CDR3 sequence is 12 residues long. Written as DNA, the CDR3 is TGTGCCAGCAGACGATACAGATACGAGCAGTACTTC. It encodes CASRRYRYEQYF.

V gene TRBV25-1 combines with J gene TRBJ2-1, with 10 positions matching TRBD2. Judging by the DNA end, TRBJ2-7 fits better; the J call may be wrong. The CDR3 is made up of 16 amino acids. Per the germline V gene, CDR1 is MGHDK and CDR2 is SYGVNS. The CDR3 region is CASSASGSRSYNEQYF. The CDR3, as DNA: TGTGCCAGCAGTGCTAGCGGGAGCCGATCCTACAATGAGCAGTACTTC.

Comments on this clonotype: Since a much larger clone is just one base distant, this may be a read error. Without the conserved terminal phenylalanine or tryptophan, this CDR3 likely stems from a read error. V gene TRBV5-1 combines with J gene TRBJ2-2; 8 bases map to TRBD1. Germline values: CDR1 SGHRS, CDR2 YFSETQ. Trimming took 4 bases from V and 6 from J; bases not matched to a gene: 8. The CDR3 contains 15 residues. CDR3 bases: TGCGCCAGCAGCCCCGGACAGGGTATCGCCGGGGAGCTGTTTTCT. Amino acids: CASSPGQGIAGELFS.

V and J are TRBV10-3 and TRBJ1-2; D is uncertain. Germline V gene sequence: CDR1 ENHRY, CDR2 SYGVKD. The V gene lost 3 bases and the J gene lost 12 bases, with 20 bases spanning the gap. This CDR3 comprises 14 residues. The CDR3 bases are TGTGCCATCAGTGATCCTCGGACGTCAGGCGGAAACACCTTC. Its translation is CAISDPRTSGGNTF.

V gene TRBV11-2 combines with J gene TRBJ2-7; 9 positions match TRBD2. The CDR3 contains 15 residues. The J segment lost 3 bases and the V segment lost 1 base, leaving 4 bases of the junction unmatched. Germline lookup yields CDR1 SGHAT and CDR2 FQNNGV. The CDR3 loop reads CASSLGSSGNYEQYF. As DNA, the CDR3 is TGTGCCAGCAGCTTAGGGTCTAGCGGGAACTACGAGCAGTACTTC.

CDR3 residues: CASSYTGNQETQYF. The DNA of the CDR3 is TGTGCCAGCAGCTACACCGGGAACCAAGAGACCCAGTACTTC. The chain recombines TRBV13 with TRBJ2-5, with D perhaps matching TRBD2 (5 bases). The V and J ends lost 4 bases and 0 bases respectively, with 9 bases between them. This CDR3 is 14 amino acids long. The germline V gene has CDR1 PRHDT and CDR2 FYEKMQ (reference sequence).

The chain links TRBV10-3 to TRBJ2-5; no clear D gene. The V end lost 3 bases, the J end lost 2 bases, and 19 bases lay between the germline ends. The CDR3 sequence is 17 residues long. The germline gives CDR1 ENHRY, CDR2 SYGVKD. CDR3 amino acids: CAISELYQDGGQETQYF. CDR3 sequence (DNA): TGTGCCATCAGTGAACTCTACCAGGATGGTGGGCAAGAGACCCAGTACTTC.

This sequence joins TRBV9 and TRBJ1-4, with D possibly TRBD1 on 5 matching bases. The CDR3 runs 15 residues. CDR1 SGDLS and CDR2 YYNGEE come from the germline V gene. The V end lost 7 bases, the J end lost 2 bases, and 15 bases lay between the germline ends. The chain's CDR3 is CASGPGVMTNEKLFF. CDR3 coding DNA: TGTGCCAGCGGGCCGGGGGTAATGACTAATGAAAAACTGTTTTTT.

The chain joins TRBV20-1 to TRBJ2-5, with 9 bases fitting TRBD1. This CDR3 spans 14 amino acids. The V segment lost 4 bases and the J segment 2 bases; nucleotides outside the gene matches: 5. Germline CDR1 reads DFQATT; CDR2 reads SNEGSKA (reference sequence). CDR3 bases: TGCAGTGCTATTTCCGACAGGGGGCAAGAGACCCAGTACTTC. Residues: CSAISDRGQETQYF.

This clonotype has just a few counts. V gene TRBV7-3 combines with J gene TRBJ2-7; TRBD1 agrees at 7 bases. The junction had 5 bases not matched to a gene; V was cut back by 5 bases and J by 4 bases. The length of the CDR3 is 13 residues. The germline CDR1 and CDR2 sequences are SGHTA and FQGTGA. DNA for the CDR3: TGTGCCAGCAGCCGCCTACAGGGGTACGAGCAGTACTTC. This encodes CASSRLQGYEQYF. Drawing the rest from reference TRBV7-3 and TRBJ2-7, the complete variable domain is GAGVSQTPSNKVTEKGKYVELRCDPISGHTALYWYRQSLGQGPEFLIYFQGTGAADDSGLPNDRFFAVRPEGSVSTLKIQRTERGDSAVYLCASSRLQGYEQYFGPGTRLTVT.

This clonotype was seen a few times. This sequence joins TRBV10-3 and TRBJ2-5, with D possibly being TRBD2 (6 bases). Germline assignment: CDR1 ENHRY and CDR2 SYGVKD. This CDR3 contains 11 residues. The germline V and J ends were trimmed by 10 bases and 5 bases, with 11 bases remaining between them. Here the CDR3 reads CATWGEETQYF. The CDR3 DNA is TGTGCCACGTGGGGGGAGGAGACCCAGTACTTC.

This clonotype has only one observation. The rearrangement links TRBV7-2 to TRBJ2-5, with a possible D match to TRBD2 (5 bases). V dropped 1 base and J dropped 0 bases, with 12 bases sitting between them. From germline, CDR1 is SGHTA and CDR2 FQGNSA. The CDR3 consists of 16 residues. Written as DNA, the CDR3 is TGTGCCAGCAGCTTAGGGGGATGGGAGCACCAAGAGACCCAGTACTTC. It is translated as CASSLGGWEHQETQYF.

As to this clonotype: With a much larger clone just one base away, this may be a read error. V is TRBV10-3 and J is TRBJ2-5, with TRBD1 matching 11 bases. Germline V gene lookup returns CDR1 ENHRY and CDR2 SYGVKD. V was pared by 6 bases and J by 0 bases, with 3 bases of the junction left unmatched. CDR3 length: 15 amino acids. This CDR3 is CAIRGTGGYQETQYF. The DNA of the CDR3 is TGTGCCATCAGGGGGACAGGGGGATACCAAGAGACCCAGTACTTC.

This clonotype was counted a few times. The chain carries TRBV5-6 and TRBJ1-6; D remains unclear. V gave up 6 bases and J gave up 8 bases, with 9 bases separating them. The CDR3 is 12 residues long. CDR1 SGHDT and CDR2 YYEEEE come from the germline V gene. The CDR3 DNA reads TGTGCCAGCACGGCGGCCGATTCACCCCTCCACTTT. It specifies CASTAADSPLHF. Full variable domain (missing parts from reference TRBV5-6 and TRBJ1-6): DAGVTQSPTHLIKTRGQQVTLRCSPKSGHDTVSWYQQALGQGPQFIFQYYEEEERQRGNFPDRFSGHQFPNYSSELNVNALLLGDSALYLCASTAADSPLHFGNGTRLTVT.

The rearrangement uses TRBV20-1 and TRBJ1-6, with TRBD1 matching over 10 bases. This CDR3 has 13 amino acids. Germline-derived CDR1 and CDR2 are DFQATT and SNEGSKA (reference sequence). Trimming removed 5 bases from V and 9 bases from J; junction bases left unmatched: 4. CDR3 DNA sequence: TGCAGTGCTTACGGGACAGGGGTTTCACCCCTCCACTTT. It specifies CSAYGTGVSPLHF.

The chain couples TRBV28 to TRBJ1-5; no clear D. V lost 4 bases and J 0 bases, leaving 7 bases between the germline ends. This CDR3 comprises 14 residues. Germline V gene data show CDR1 as MDHEN and CDR2 as SYDVKM. Written as DNA, the CDR3 is TGTGCCAGCAGTTCCGTATATAGCAATCAGCCCCAGCATTTT. Its protein is CASSSVYSNQPQHF.